These T cell receptor beta chains were read from a single sample in a study of blood T cell repertoires in COVID-19. Clones were sequenced by immunoSEQ multiplex PCR, and TCRdb holds only the in-frame ones, with some missing. The sample lists 110,000 to 150,000 clones, around 82% occurring once. The sample taken for sequencing was peripheral blood. These receptors were taken from a human donor in a cohort sampled during active COVID-19. Each CDR3 is given without its conserved first and last residue. The order of the fields is J gene, V gene, CDR3 protein.

TRBJ2-7 TRBV28 ASSPHRDEQY
TRBJ2-2 TRBV3-1/TRBV3-2 ASSQITNTGELF
TRBJ2-1 TRBV12-3/TRBV12-4 ATSRDTYNEQF
TRBJ2-7 TRBV11-2 ASSIDFGDRGGEQY
TRBJ2-7 TRBV5-1 ASSSGLSYEQY
TRBJ1-6 TRBV4-1 ASSPPTGNSPLH
TRBJ2-5 TRBV29-1 SVEEAGGSQETQY
TRBJ2-3 TRBV5-1 ASSTGGDTDTQY
TRBJ1-1 TRBV29-1 SSQRTGVTEAF
TRBJ1-2 TRBV5-4 ASSLGEPNYGYT
TRBJ1-1 TRBV28 ASSPLVLGGTEAF
TRBJ1-2 TRBV5-5 ASSPRQGARSNYGYT
TRBJ2-7 TRBV12-2 ASRLPTDRNTHEQY
TRBJ2-7 TRBV19 ASSPGTGTYEQY
TRBJ2-5 TRBV3-1/TRBV3-2 ASSLSVGSLETQY
TRBJ2-3 TRBV7-3 ASSSTSVADTQY
TRBJ1-2 TRBV15 ATSRADRYGYT
TRBJ2-3 TRBV12-2 ASRLRLTGTPDFTDTQY
TRBJ2-1 TRBV19 ASSILGRHNYNEQF
TRBJ2-1 TRBV19 ASRGPYNEQF
TRBJ2-7 TRBV7-9 ASSRTTGAYEQY
TRBJ2-7 TRBV10-3 AIGQGTGAYEQY
TRBJ2-5 TRBV12-3/TRBV12-4 ASTGGETQY
TRBJ2-3 TRBV7-9 ASSRTSGGPLDTQY
TRBJ1-5 TRBV7-2 ASSLDARGGTQPQH
TRBJ1-1 TRBV2 ASRGRALNTEAF
TRBJ1-5 TRBV5-1 ASSLDRGGQPQH
TRBJ2-7 TRBV11-1 ASSSHREYEQY
TRBJ2-1 TRBV18 ASSQYRQGNEQF
TRBJ1-1 TRBV18 ASSKTGPEAF
TRBJ2-3 TRBV19 ASSMKRGGTTDTQY
TRBJ2-3 TRBV4-1 ASSPTQGPTDTQY
TRBJ1-5 TRBV3-1/TRBV3-2 ASSQQGGGQPQH
TRBJ2-6 TRBV9 ASSVHSGGALGANVLT
TRBJ2-3 TRBV24-1 ATSDPPGQGADTQY
TRBJ1-1 TRBV19 ASSFNRFMNTEAF
TRBJ1-1 TRBV19 ASSIGLDRGRTEAF
TRBJ1-1 TRBV9 ASSEPGQGASEAF
TRBJ1-5 TRBV18 ASSSGQVGNQPQH
TRBJ1-5 TRBV7-2 ASSREGGRLQPQH
TRBJ2-7 TRBV5-1 ASSAGTPGYEQY
TRBJ2-3 TRBV10-2 ASITSGGKGNTQY
TRBJ2-4 TRBV9 ASSGTGAGAKNIQY
TRBJ1-5 TRBV27 ASSPAPGQGDGNQPQH
TRBJ1-6 TRBV2 ASRGTGPVHSPLH
TRBJ2-1 TRBV10-1 ASSESGVKKENEQF
TRBJ1-1 TRBV19 ASTREWNTEAF
TRBJ2-7 TRBV2 ASRALQGQLTTYEQY